This T cell receptor beta chain derives from a study of resident and recirculating memory T cells in vitiligo (dated by TCRdb to the late 2010s). Concerning the study at large: For TCR beta sequencing, each of a few stable vitiligo patients provided PBMCs along with epidermis taken by shave biopsy from two lesional and two nonlesional sites. Without cell sorting, samples were homogenized immediately before genomic DNA was extracted using the Qiagen DNeasy Blood & Tissue Kit. The human TCR beta sequencing was designed to test whether specific clones found in lesional vitiligo skin differed from the clones found in nonlesional skin and in blood. Broad study findings and their caveats: No unique dominant TCR clone was detected, and clonality varied among vitiligo lesions. Working out how much the T cell clones identified in the vitiligo lesions and the human Trm versus Tcm pools each contribute will require future mechanistic studies. Even within a single patient, overlap and correlation analysis found no significant repertoire overlap between any biopsies apart from each lesion compared with itself. TCR sequences were not conserved across biopsy sites or patients, suggesting that different T cell clones infiltrate different lesions, described as private specificity.

The immunoSEQ hsTCRB kit was used to amplify TCR beta chains from genomic DNA. TCR beta libraries were sequenced on an Illumina MiSeq instrument by the immunoSEQ service. Per the original workflow: Repertoire data were analyzed with the immunoSEQ Analyzer. This is the immuneACCESS table as TCRdb keeps it, with only in-frame sequences that have V and J called. A part of the clones is gone; compared with another copy, unresolved V genes explain less than half, and the rest is unexplained. The DNA gave D and trimming, while V, J and clone size come from that table. In all, the sample holds some 70,000 clones, and 91% of those were seen once. The ten largest clones capture around 4.7% of the sample. About this clone itself: Its target antigen remains unknown. No base quality information exists; no much larger clone differs at one position.

Stable vitiligo was defined as no change in lesions over the previous 6 months. For classification as stable, the absence of confetti depigmentation, a clinical sign of active vitiligo, was additionally required. Patients who had been treated within the previous three months were excluded. PBMCs were isolated from heparinized blood by Ficoll density gradient centrifugation and were subsequently flash-frozen. The sequence came from a male donor with vitiligo. Specimen: blood.

The DNA sequence is given as TGCGCCAGCAGCTTGGAAGGCATGGGACAGGGCCCTGTTTGGAAATATGGCTACACCTTC. Its amino acids are CASSLEGMGQGPVWKYGYTF. The chain links TRBV5-1 with TRBJ1-2, with 9 junctional bases fitting TRBD1. The germline V gene specifies SGHRS as CDR1 and YFSETQ as CDR2. The CDR3 runs 20 amino acids, cysteine and phenylalanine included. Only the CDR3 region is kept as DNA, spanning 60 bases read in frame from base 1. V lost 0 bases and J lost 5 bases, and the count of bases not matched to a germline gene is 20. Outside the CDR3, residues come from the reference TRBV5-1 and TRBJ1-2 proteins, so the full variable domain is: KAGVTQTPRYLIKTRGQQVTLSCSPISGHRSVSWYQQTPGQGLQFLFEYFSETQRNKGNFPGRFSGRQFSNSRSEMNVSTLELGDSALYLCASSLEGMGQGPVWKYGYTFGSGTRLTVV.